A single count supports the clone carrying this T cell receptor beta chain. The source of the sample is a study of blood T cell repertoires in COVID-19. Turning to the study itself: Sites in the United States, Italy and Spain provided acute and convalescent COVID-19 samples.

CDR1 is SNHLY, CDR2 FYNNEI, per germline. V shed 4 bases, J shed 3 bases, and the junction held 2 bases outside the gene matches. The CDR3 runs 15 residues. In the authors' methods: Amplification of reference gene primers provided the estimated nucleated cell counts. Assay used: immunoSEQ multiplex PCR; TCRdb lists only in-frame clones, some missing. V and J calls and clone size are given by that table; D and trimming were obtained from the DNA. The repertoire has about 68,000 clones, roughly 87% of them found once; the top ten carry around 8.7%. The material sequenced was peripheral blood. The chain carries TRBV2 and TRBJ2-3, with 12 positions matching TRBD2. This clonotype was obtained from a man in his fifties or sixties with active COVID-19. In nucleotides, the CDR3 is TGTGCCAGCAGTGGGACTAGCGGGACAACAGATACGCAGTATTTT. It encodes CASSGTSGTTDTQYF. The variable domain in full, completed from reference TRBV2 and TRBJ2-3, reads EPEVTQTPSHQVTQMGQEVILRCVPISNHLYFYWYRQILGQKVEFLVSFYNNEISEKSEIFDDQFSVERPDGSNFTLKIRSTKLEDSAMYFCASSGTSGTTDTQYFGPGTRLTVL.